Below are 27 T cell receptor beta chains sequenced from a single sample in a study of molecular identifiers for immune sequencing clone quantification. TCRdb re-called the PCR reads with MiXCR, one entry per CDR3 protein. This sample yields over 600,000 distinct CDR3 sequences, of which just under 20% are seen a single time; around 0.9% belongs to the top ten. The sample was naive CD8+ T cells from blood, with Jurkat cell RNA spiked in. The subset: FACS-sorted CD8+CD4-CCR7+CD45RA+ naive T cells. The source is a human donor in good health. Some libraries in this study had Jurkat cell RNA spiked in.

The sample holds many counts of this clonotype. The chain uses TRBV4-3 and TRBJ2-6, with D unclear. Trimming left V 0 bases short and J 0 bases short, with 15 bases between. The CDR3 totals 19 residues. Germline-derived CDR1 and CDR2 are LGHNA and YSLEER. The CDR3, as DNA: TGCGCCAGCAGCCAAGAGACTTCCGGAACTGTCTCTGGGGCCAACGTCCTGACTTTC. Translating it yields CASSQETSGTVSGANVLTF.

This clonotype has a count of ten or more. This chain joins TRBV28 and TRBJ2-7, with a tentative D call TRBD2 (5 bases). There are 15 residues in the CDR3. The germline V and J ends were trimmed by 3 bases and 3 bases, with 15 bases remaining between them. Germline loops: CDR1 MDHEN, CDR2 SYDVKM. In nucleotides, the CDR3 is TGTGCCAGCAGTTTTCGAGGACTGAGCGGCTACGAGCAGTACTTC. It yields the protein CASSFRGLSGYEQYF.

This clonotype has ten or more counts. The J gene is TRBJ2-7, the V gene TRBV19; 9 bases align to TRBD2. Germline CDR1 and CDR2: LNHDA and SQIVND (reference sequence). The CDR3 sequence is 15 residues long. Trimming removed 3 bases from V and 0 bases from J; junction bases left unmatched: 3. The DNA for the CDR3 is TGTGCCAGTAGTATGCGACTAGCGGTCTCCTACGAGCAGTACTTC. Amino acids: CASSMRLAVSYEQYF.

This clonotype was found many times. V is TRBV12-3 or TRBV12-4 and J is TRBJ2-5; 7 nucleotides align to TRBD1. The CDR3 is made up of 18 amino acids. V lost 4 bases, J lost 2 bases, and 16 bases stayed unmatched. CDR3 loop: CASSSPPFHQGEQETQYF. The CDR3 nucleotides are TGTGCCAGCAGTTCCCCTCCTTTTCATCAGGGGGAACAAGAGACCCAGTACTTC.

This clonotype was observed once. A single base separates this from a much larger clone, so it may be a read error. The V gene is TRBV23-1, the J gene TRBJ2-1; 7 positions agree with TRBD1. TRBV23-1 is an open reading frame, and its role is uncertain. This CDR3 is 17 amino acids long. Unmatched junction bases numbered 17, after V lost 7 bases and J lost 5 bases. CDR3 in DNA: TGCGCCAGCAACTTGAACAACCCGGGACAGACTAACAATGAGCAGTTCTTC. Translating it yields CASNLNNPGQTNNEQFF.

This clonotype was counted many times. V gene TRBV4-1 combines with J gene TRBJ2-7; D perhaps matches TRBD1 (6 bases). Germline V lookup: CDR1 MGHRA, CDR2 YSYEKL. The CDR3 sequence is 16 residues long. V was clipped by 1 base and J by 2 bases, with 15 bases between them. The CDR3, as DNA: TGCGCCAGCAGCCAAGGGATACAGGGAATAACCTACGAGCAGTACTTC. This translates into CASSQGIQGITYEQYF.

This chain uses TRBV19 with TRBJ2-5, with D uncertain. V lost 5 bases and J 5 bases, leaving 15 bases between the germline ends. Germline CDR1 reads LNHDA; CDR2 reads SQIVND (reference sequence). CDR3 size: 14 residues. CDR3 bases: TGTGCCAGTAGTGACCCCGGTTTGGAGGAGACCCAGTACTTC. Translating it yields CASSDPGLEETQYF.

V usage is TRBV10-3 and J usage is TRBJ2-1; maybe TRBD1 (6 bases). Germline V CDR1 and CDR2: ENHRY, SYGVKD. The CDR3 contains 14 residues. Trimming took 5 bases from V and 0 from J, leaving 8 bases between them. CDR3 coding DNA: TGTGCCATCAGTACAGGGAGCTCCTACAATGAGCAGTTCTTC. This gives the protein CAISTGSSYNEQFF.

This clonotype was counted a few times. The gene calls are TRBV7-9 and TRBJ2-1; the match to TRBD2 covers 7 bases. CDR3 length: 15 amino acids. Germline V gene sequence: CDR1 SEHNR, CDR2 FQNEAQ (reference sequence). V trimming: 5 bases; J trimming: 6 bases; junction bases outside the gene matches: 10. The DNA of the CDR3 is TGTGCCAGCAGCGGTGGCCGGGACTACGTCAATGAGCAGTTCTTC. Its protein is CASSGGRDYVNEQFF.

This clonotype was seen more than once but under ten times. This chain connects TRBV11-2 to TRBJ2-5, with D possibly called TRBD1 or TRBD2 (6 bases each). The CDR3 loop spans 15 amino acids. The V gene lost 4 bases and the J gene lost 2 bases, with 14 bases spanning the gap. CDR1 and CDR2 (germline): SGHAT, FQNNGV. CDR3 nucleotide sequence: TGTGCCAGCAGCTCACTAGGGGGGATACAAGAGACCCAGTACTTC. Translating it yields CASSSLGGIQETQYF.

This clonotype was observed many times. V and J are TRBV5-5 and TRBJ2-5; tentative D call: TRBD2 (5 bases). CDR3 length equals 18 residues. V lost 4 bases, J lost 0 bases, and 22 bases lay in between. Germline CDR1 reads SGHKS; CDR2 reads YYEKEE (reference sequence). This chain's CDR3 is CASSAGLFGNPYQETQYF. The CDR3 DNA sequence: TGTGCCAGCAGCGCGGGTCTTTTCGGGAACCCGTACCAAGAGACCCAGTACTTC.

About this clonotype: A much larger clone sits a single nucleotide away, making a read error possible. V is TRBV28 and J is TRBJ2-2, with TRBD1 identical over 8 bases. Trimming removed 1 base from V and 1 base from J; junction bases left unmatched: 8. The length of the CDR3 is 18 residues. Germline loops: CDR1 MDHEN, CDR2 SYDVKM. DNA of the CDR3: TGTGCCAGCAGTTTATCGTGGACAGGGTTTGGGAACACCGGGGAGCTGTTTTTT. Its protein is CASSLSWTGFGNTGELFF.

As to this clonotype: A much larger clonotype is one base distant, so this may be a read error. This chain links TRBV29-1 with TRBJ2-7; TRBD1 might be the D (5 bases). The length of the CDR3 is 12 residues. CDR1 SQVTM and CDR2 ANQGSEA come from the germline V gene. The CDR3 region has the DNA TGCAGCGTTGTGGGGCTCTCCTACGAGCGGTACTTC. It codes for CSVVGLSYERYF.

This clonotype was seen many times. The chain uses TRBV7-8 and TRBJ2-3; possibly TRBD1 or TRBD2 for D (6 bases each). From germline, CDR1 is SGHVS and CDR2 FQNEAQ. CDR3 length: 16 amino acids. With 2 bases removed from V and 0 bases from J, the gap between germline ends came to 12 bases. The CDR3 bases are TGTGCCAGCAGCTTACTCGGGGGCCCTAGCACAGATACGCAGTATTTT. Amino acid sequence: CASSLLGGPSTDTQYF.

This clonotype was detected ten times or more. V and J are TRBV9 and TRBJ1-4; tentatively, D is TRBD1 (5 bases). This CDR3 contains 14 residues. The ends were cut back, 4 bases at V and 2 bases at J, with 9 bases in the middle. The V gene's germline CDR1 is SGDLS and CDR2 YYNGEE. For the CDR3, the DNA is TGTGCCAGCAGCACGGGGGTGACTAATGAAAAACTGTTTTTT. It translates to CASSTGVTNEKLFF.

V usage is TRBV6-2 or TRBV6-3 and J usage is TRBJ2-7, with unresolved D. The CDR3 totals 12 residues. V gave up 7 bases and J gave up 12 bases, with 19 bases separating them. CDR1 is MNHEY and CDR2 is SVGEGT in the germline V gene. CDR3 in DNA: TGTGCCAGCACCCACACATCCTCTCAATTGTACTTC. Encoded protein: CASTHTSSQLYF.

This clonotype came up many times. The chain uses TRBV11-2 and TRBJ2-7; D tentatively reads TRBD1 or TRBD2 (6 bases each). Germline lookup yields CDR1 SGHAT and CDR2 FQNNGV. The CDR3 runs to 11 residues. V lost 4 bases and J 9 bases, leaving 10 bases between the germline ends. For the CDR3, the DNA is TGTGCCAGCAGCTCACAGGGAGGGCAGTACTTC. This codes for CASSSQGGQYF. The full variable domain, with the rest looked up from reference TRBV11-2 and TRBJ2-7, is EAGVAQSPRYKIIEKRQSVAFWCNPISGHATLYWYQQILGQGPKLLIQFQNNGVVDDSQLPKDRFSAERLKGVDSTLKIQPAKLEDSAVYLCASSSQGGQYFGPGTRLTVT.

This clonotype was picked up many times. The V and J genes are TRBV11-2 and TRBJ1-1, with 8 positions matching TRBD1. The junction had 7 bases not matched to a gene; V was cut back by 0 bases and J by 4 bases. The length of the CDR3 is 16 residues. The germline V gene has CDR1 SGHAT and CDR2 FQNNGV. The CDR3 loop reads CASSLDSRQGSTEAFF. CDR3 nucleotide sequence: TGTGCCAGCAGCTTAGACTCAAGACAGGGGAGCACTGAAGCTTTCTTT.

The chain employs TRBV7-9 and TRBJ2-1; D is undetermined. Germline CDR1 and CDR2: SEHNR and FQNEAQ (reference sequence). CDR3 length equals 17 residues. Trimming took off 1 base at V and 5 bases at J, with 18 bases between the two ends. The CDR3 region is CASSLGGTALPHNEQFF. CDR3 coding DNA: TGTGCCAGCAGCTTAGGTGGTACAGCATTACCTCACAATGAGCAGTTCTTC.

This clonotype was detected many times. The gene calls are TRBV4-3 and TRBJ1-1; D is perhaps TRBD1 (5 bases). V lost 1 base and J 9 bases, leaving 21 bases between the germline ends. Germline CDR1 is LGHNA and CDR2 is YSLEER. This CDR3 contains 16 residues. The CDR3 region has the DNA TGCGCCAGCAGCCAAGCTAGGGGCCTAGGGATCTTAAAAGCTTTCTTT. Amino acid sequence: CASSQARGLGILKAFF.

The table lists this clonotype with many counts. V and J are TRBV5-1 and TRBJ2-6; D ambiguous. The CDR3 consists of 15 residues. From germline, CDR1 is SGHRS and CDR2 YFSETQ. The V end lost 0 bases, the J end lost 1 base, and 5 bases lay between the germline ends. The CDR3 loop reads CASSLERSGANVLTF. The CDR3 bases are TGCGCCAGCAGCTTGGAGCGATCTGGGGCCAACGTCCTGACTTTC.

Regarding this clonotype: At one end, the junction sequence differs from germline, possibly due to a read error. The chain is built from TRBV5-6 and TRBJ2-2; a possible D gene is TRBD1 (6 bases). The CDR3 is 14 amino acids. Germline assignment: CDR1 SGHDT and CDR2 YYEEEE. CDR3 loop: CVSSWTENTGELFF. CDR3 DNA: TGTGTCAGCAGCTGGACAGAAAACACCGGGGAGCTGTTTTTT. Together with reference TRBV5-6 and TRBJ2-2, the CDR3 gives the full variable domain: DAGVTQSPTHLIKTRGQQVTLRCSPKSGHDTVSWYQQALGQGPQFIFQYYEEEERQRGNFPDRFSGHQFPNYSSELNVNALLLGDSALYLCVSSWTENTGELFFGEGSRLTVL.

Remarks on this clonotype: One junction end does not reproduce the germline sequence, and a read error may be involved. V and J are TRBV7-8 and TRBJ1-4, with D perhaps matching TRBD1 (6 bases). Germline V gene sequence: CDR1 SGHVS, CDR2 FQNEAQ. This CDR3 is 14 amino acids long. The CDR3 region is CASSLEGVREKLSF. The CDR3 nucleotides are TGTGCCAGCAGCTTAGAGGGGGTCAGAGAAAAACTGTCTTTT.

As for this clonotype: Sequence at one end of the junction differs from germline and may be a read error. J is TRBJ2-3 and V is TRBV30; the match to TRBD2 covers 12 bases. Looked up from germline, CDR1 is GTSNPN and CDR2 is SVGIG (reference sequence). The CDR3 consists of 14 residues. CDR3 protein: CAWSLAGGTVTQYF. CDR3 nucleotides: TGTGCCTGGAGTCTAGCGGGGGGGACAGTTACGCAGTATTTT.

Many counts were recorded for this clonotype. The chain links TRBV15 to TRBJ2-7, with TRBD2 as a possible D gene (5 bases). Trimming left V 3 bases short and J 4 bases short, with 10 bases between. The CDR3 loop spans 13 amino acids. In germline, CDR1 is LNHNV, CDR2 YYDKDF (reference sequence). CDR3 sequence reads: CATSSDRDYEQYF. The CDR3 nucleotides are TGTGCCACCAGCAGCGACCGGGATTACGAGCAGTACTTC.

The V call is TRBV25-1, the J call TRBJ1-1; D unresolved. Germline V gene sequence: CDR1 MGHDK, CDR2 SYGVNS. V was trimmed by 7 bases and J by 4 bases, leaving 13 bases between them. This CDR3 contains 13 residues. The CDR3 coding sequence is TGTGCCAGCACCCATCTGGGAGGCACTGAAGCTTTCTTT. The encoded protein is CASTHLGGTEAFF.

The rearrangement links TRBV29-1 to TRBJ2-7; D uncertain. Germline CDR1 SQVTM, CDR2 ANQGSEA. The CDR3 consists of 13 residues. The V and J ends lost 0 bases and 3 bases respectively, with 9 bases between them. CDR3 DNA: TGCAGCGTTGAAGATTATTCTGGCTACGAGCAGTACTTC. Its protein product is CSVEDYSGYEQYF.